The T cell receptor beta chain described here comes from a study of T cell responses to AZD1222 COVID-19 vaccine. Study-wide results and caveats: Across the whole spike, CD4 TCRs peaked at regions 160-218 and 743-854. In the spike-specific TCR repertoire, nearly half reportedly target unmutated variant regions.

Comments on this clone: Its antigen is still unknown.

CDR3 length equals 10 residues. V was clipped by 3 bases and J by 3 bases, with 0 bases between them. CDR1 is WSHSY, CDR2 SAAADI, per germline. Here immunoSEQ multiplex PCR was the method, and the copy in TCRdb shows in-frame clones only, minus some. The sample comprises 180,000 or so clones, roughly 91% of which are singletons, and less than 2.5% rests with the top ten. The receptor was derived from an adult who received the AZD1222 COVID-19 vaccine. This chain connects TRBV10-2 to TRBJ2-7; D unresolved. Sequencing was performed on peripheral blood, taken 28 days after the second AZD1222 dose. The CDR3 bases are TGCGCCAGCAGTGACTACGAGCAGTACTTC. Amino acids: CASSDYEQYF.